This T cell receptor (beta chain) was observed in a study of blood T cell repertoires in COVID-19. About the study: The cDNA or gDNA used as material had been derived from T cells, B-cell-depleted T cells, or PBMCs.

CDR3 length: 15 residues. Germline lookup yields CDR1 SNHLY and CDR2 FYNNEI. The V end lost 1 base, the J end lost 6 bases, and 15 bases lay between the germline ends. Original processing methods: Nucleated cell number was recorded as an estimate derived from reference gene primer amplification. Profiling relied on immunoSEQ multiplex PCR, and the TCRdb table lists in-frame clones only, not all of them. That table gives V, J and clone size, and the DNA gave D and trimming. The sample consists of about 230,000 clones, less than 90% of them appearing once. This clone is a singleton in its sample. The rearrangement joins TRBV2 to TRBJ1-2; D perhaps matches TRBD1 (6 bases). The sample was peripheral blood. The TCR originated in a woman aged 70-85 years with active or convalescent COVID-19. CDR3 loop: CASSEEGQGWNGYTF. CDR3 DNA sequence: TGTGCCAGCAGTGAAGAGGGGCAGGGGTGGAATGGCTACACCTTC. Based on the CDR3 plus reference TRBV2 and TRBJ1-2, the full variable domain is EPEVTQTPSHQVTQMGQEVILRCVPISNHLYFYWYRQILGQKVEFLVSFYNNEISEKSEIFDDQFSVERPDGSNFTLKIRSTKLEDSAMYFCASSEEGQGWNGYTFGSGTRLTVV.